This passage covers 8 T cell receptor beta chains from one sample sequenced in a study of blood T cells in healthy people across ages. Combining a sample-barcoded 5' primer with a J-beta primer mix, a second PCR ran for roughly 7 to 11 cycles. TCRdb recomputed calls from the 5' RACE reads with MiXCR, one row per CDR3 protein. This sample has around 1.7 million distinct CDR3 sequences, with about 30% found just once. Specimen: blood. The receptors were sampled from a woman between 25 and 40 years old in good health.

The V call is TRBV12-5, the J call TRBJ2-3; either TRBD1 or TRBD2 may supply D (5 bases each). CDR1 and CDR2 from the germline V gene are LGHNT and FRNRAP. The CDR3 has 15 residues. Trimming took 3 bases from V and 0 from J, leaving 10 bases between them. For the CDR3, the DNA is TGTGCTAGTGGTTTCACCGGGGCTAGCACAGATACGCAGTATTTT. Amino acid sequence: CASGFTGASTDTQYF.

This clonotype was seen ten or more times. The chain has TRBV20-1 and TRBJ1-2; 7 bases map to TRBD1. Germline V CDR1 and CDR2: DFQATT, SNEGSKA (reference sequence). V shed 0 bases, J shed 9 bases, and the junction held 7 bases outside the gene matches. The CDR3 is made up of 13 amino acids. In DNA, the CDR3 is TGCAGTGCTAGAGAAAAGGGGGCTGGCCGCTACACCTTC. It encodes CSAREKGAGRYTF.

This clonotype has just a few counts. The rearrangement joins TRBV7-2 to TRBJ1-1; weak D call: TRBD1 (6 bases). With 2 bases removed from V and 5 bases from J, the gap between germline ends came to 12 bases. Germline V gene data show CDR1 as SGHTA and CDR2 as FQGNSA. This CDR3 contains 14 residues. CDR3 DNA: TGTGCCAGCAGCTTAAGACAGGAAGCAACTGAAGCTTTCTTT. This translates into CASSLRQEATEAFF.

This clonotype was detected ten times or more. The chain recombines TRBV12-3 or TRBV12-4 with TRBJ2-1, with 7 positions matching TRBD2. V gave up 8 bases and J gave up 3 bases; unmatched junction bases: 7. This CDR3 comprises 14 residues. In DNA form, the CDR3 reads TGTGCCAGCCTTCTAGCGGAAGACTACAATGAGCAGTTCTTC. As protein: CASLLAEDYNEQFF.

This clonotype came up many times. The rearrangement uses TRBV7-2 and TRBJ2-7; 10 nucleotides match TRBD2. The CDR3 has 15 residues. The trim removed 4 bases at V and 4 bases at J, leaving 7 bases unmatched. Germline V gives CDR1 SGHTA, CDR2 FQGNSA. As DNA, the CDR3 is TGTGCCAGCAGCTCCCCTAGCGGGGGAAGATACGAGCAGTACTTC. It encodes CASSSPSGGRYEQYF.

This clonotype has only a few counts. This sequence joins TRBV3-1 and TRBJ2-1; 12 bases line up with TRBD1. Germline V gene sequence: CDR1 LGHDT, CDR2 YNNKEL (reference sequence). The J segment lost 7 bases and the V segment lost 7 bases, leaving 11 bases of the junction unmatched. This CDR3 has 16 residues. CDR3 amino acids: CASTIGGQGARNEQFF. The DNA for the CDR3 is TGTGCCAGCACGATCGGGGGACAGGGGGCGCGGAATGAGCAGTTCTTC.

This clonotype was counted many times. The chain combines TRBV20-1 with TRBJ2-5, with D perhaps TRBD2 (5 bases). Looked up from germline, CDR1 is DFQATT and CDR2 is SNEGSKA (reference sequence). The CDR3 is 12 residues long. Trimming cost V 6 bases and J 5 bases, with 13 bases left between them. The CDR3 DNA reads TGCAGTGCGGCGGCGGGTGGGGAGACCCAGTACTTC. Protein: CSAAAGGETQYF.

This clonotype was found once. A read error may explain this, as a much larger clone is one base away. CDR3 loop: CTSSGGTGGVGYTF. CDR3 in DNA: TGTACCAGCAGTGGGGGGACAGGAGGGGTTGGCTACACCTTC. The chain carries TRBV6-5 and TRBJ1-2; 8 bases are shared with TRBD1. Germline lookup yields CDR1 MNHEY and CDR2 SVGAGI. The CDR3 runs 14 residues.